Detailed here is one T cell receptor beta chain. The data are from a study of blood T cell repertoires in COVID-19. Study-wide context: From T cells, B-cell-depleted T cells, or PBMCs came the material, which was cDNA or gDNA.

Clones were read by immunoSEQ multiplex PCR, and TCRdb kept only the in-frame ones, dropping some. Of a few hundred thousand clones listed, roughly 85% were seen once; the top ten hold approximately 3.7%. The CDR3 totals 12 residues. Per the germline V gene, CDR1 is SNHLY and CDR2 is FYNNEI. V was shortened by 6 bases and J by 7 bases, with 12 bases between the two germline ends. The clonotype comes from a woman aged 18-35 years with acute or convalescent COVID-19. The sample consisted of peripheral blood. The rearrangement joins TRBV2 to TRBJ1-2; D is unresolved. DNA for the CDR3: TGTGCCAGCAGCCCAGAGGTGGTTGGCTACACCTTC. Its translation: CASSPEVVGYTF.